Below are 30 T cell receptor beta chains sequenced from a single sample in a study of blood T cells in healthy people across ages. Primed by a sample-barcoded 5' primer and a J-beta primer mix, a second PCR proceeded for about 6 to 12 cycles. TCRdb used MiXCR to reprocess the 5' RACE reads, holding one entry per CDR3 protein. The sample carries 800,000 to 950,000 distinct CDR3 sequences, almost 30% recorded once. The sample was also reused in another study, on T cells of mothers and their children.

Material: blood. The receptors were sampled from a woman between 35 and 50 years old in good health.

The J gene is TRBJ2-1, the V gene TRBV5-6; the match to TRBD2 covers 10 bases. Trimming removed 5 bases from V and 6 bases from J; junction bases left unmatched: 11. In germline, CDR1 is SGHDT, CDR2 YYEEEE. This CDR3 has 16 amino acids. The CDR3 nucleotides read TGTGCCAGCAGTTGGGCTATAGCGGGGGGTCTCAATGAGCAGTTCTTC. This encodes CASSWAIAGGLNEQFF.

This clonotype was seen many times. The CDR3 nucleotides are TGTGCCAGCACCCTAGAAATGGATACGCAGTATTTT. Protein sequence: CASTLEMDTQYF. V usage is TRBV12-3 or TRBV12-4 and J usage is TRBJ2-3; D remains unclear. This CDR3 comprises 12 residues. V lost 7 bases and J 6 bases, leaving 11 bases between the germline ends.

This clonotype was found many times. V gene TRBV4-1 combines with J gene TRBJ2-7, with TRBD2 matching 7 bases. The germline V gene encodes CDR1 MGHRA and CDR2 YSYEKL. With V trimmed by 0 bases and J by 3 bases, 8 bases remained unmatched. This CDR3 is built from 16 residues. CDR3 sequence (DNA): TGCGCCAGCAGCCAAGAAGCTAGCGGTTCCTTCTACGAGCAGTACTTC. This sequence encodes CASSQEASGSFYEQYF.

This clonotype has more than one count but fewer than ten. The rearrangement joins TRBV6-2 or TRBV6-3 to TRBJ2-5; TRBD1 matches 9 bases. Germline lookup yields CDR1 MNHEY and CDR2 SVGEGT. The CDR3 contains 15 residues. The CDR3 loop is CATYTPRTGEETQYF. In DNA, the CDR3 is TGTGCGACCTACACGCCCCGGACAGGGGAAGAGACCCAGTACTTC.

V usage is TRBV5-6 and J usage is TRBJ2-1; D may be TRBD1 or TRBD2 (5 bases each). Looked up from germline, CDR1 is SGHDT and CDR2 is YYEEEE. Trimming pared 4 bases from V and 9 bases from J, leaving 20 bases between. CDR3 size: 15 residues. The CDR3 spells CASSPGATPHGEQFF. The CDR3 nucleotides are TGTGCCAGCAGCCCCGGGGCTACCCCTCACGGTGAGCAGTTCTTC.

This clonotype came up a few times. This chain joins TRBV6-2 or TRBV6-3 and TRBJ2-3; TRBD1 matches at 10 bases. The CDR3 has 16 amino acids. V trimming: 7 bases; J trimming: 2 bases; junction bases outside the gene matches: 9. The germline V gene encodes CDR1 MNHEY and CDR2 SVGEGT. As DNA, the CDR3 is TGTGCCAGCAAACGGACAGGGGGATTGGTCACAGATACGCAGTATTTT. It encodes CASKRTGGLVTDTQYF.

V is TRBV5-1 and J is TRBJ1-2, with TRBD1 matching over 7 bases. The germline V gene has CDR1 SGHRS and CDR2 YFSETQ. There are 15 residues in the CDR3. After removal of 0 bases from V and 3 bases from J, the junction contained 5 bases not matched to a gene. In nucleotides, the CDR3 is TGCGCCAGCAGCTTGGACAGGGGTAGTTACTATGGCTACACCTTC. Its translation is CASSLDRGSYYGYTF.

The CDR3 sequence: CASTPSGVETQYF. The CDR3 nucleotides read TGTGCCAGCACACCAAGCGGGGTGGAGACCCAGTACTTC. V is TRBV6-2 or TRBV6-3 and J is TRBJ2-5; 7 bases fit TRBD2. The CDR3 has 13 amino acids. CDR1 and CDR2 (germline): MNHEY, SVGEGT. The junction had 7 bases not matched to a gene; V was cut back by 7 bases and J by 5 bases.

Details on this clonotype: A single base separates this from a much larger clone, so it may be a read error. CDR3 amino acids: CASKRRGSSYEQYF. The CDR3 DNA is TGTGCCAGCAAGAGGCGGGGAAGCTCCTACGAGCAGTACTTC. The rearrangement joins TRBV7-2 to TRBJ2-7, with TRBD2 as a possible D gene (6 bases). V was clipped by 7 bases and J by 0 bases, with 13 bases between them. The CDR3 is 14 amino acids. CDR1 and CDR2 from the germline V gene are SGHTA and FQGNSA.

The J gene is TRBJ2-1, the V gene TRBV13, with 12 nucleotides matching TRBD2. Germline V gene data show CDR1 as PRHDT and CDR2 as FYEKMQ (reference sequence). The CDR3 has 17 amino acids. J gave up 2 bases and V 3 bases, and 5 bases lay outside the gene matches. CDR3 in amino acids: CASSFGLAGGAYNEQFF. CDR3 sequence (DNA): TGTGCCAGCAGCTTTGGGCTAGCGGGGGGGGCCTACAATGAGCAGTTCTTC.

Details on this clonotype: A much larger clone differs by one base, so this may be a read error. This rearrangement joins TRBV7-2 to TRBJ2-2; D gene ambiguous. The CDR3 spans 14 residues. Trimming shortened V by 5 bases and J by 3 bases, and 10 bases separated the two germline ends. Germline V gives CDR1 SGHTA, CDR2 FQGNSA. CDR3: CASSQQTDTGELFF. CDR3 coding DNA: TGTGCCAGCAGCCAACAAACGGACACCGGGGAGCTGTTTTTT.

The chain joins TRBV27 to TRBJ2-6; a possible D gene is TRBD1 (6 bases). CDR1 and CDR2 (germline): MNHEY, SMNVEV (reference sequence). Between the trimmed V and J ends, which lost 5 bases and 4 bases, there was a span of 12 bases. CDR3 size: 15 residues. CDR3 residues: CASSPTGYGANVLTF. In DNA, the CDR3 is TGTGCCAGCAGTCCTACAGGGTACGGGGCCAACGTCCTGACTTTC.

Comments on this clonotype: A much larger clone lies a single base off, so this may be a read error. This chain uses TRBV7-3 with TRBJ2-7; D possibly corresponds to TRBD1 (6 bases). The V end was cut by 5 bases, the J end by 7 bases, with 21 bases between. The germline CDR1 and CDR2 sequences are SGHTA and FQGTGA. The CDR3 loop spans 15 amino acids. CDR3 residues: CASSSTGQSYNEQYF. The CDR3, as DNA: TGTGCCAGCAGCAGCACGGGACAATCCTACAATGAGCAGTACTTC.

This chain uses TRBV3-1 with TRBJ1-2, with a weak D call TRBD1 (5 bases). The CDR3 consists of 15 residues. Germline V CDR1 and CDR2: LGHDT, YNNKEL (reference sequence). The V gene lost 4 bases and the J gene lost 4 bases, with 16 bases spanning the gap. CDR3 sequence reads: CASSLRGGVGYGYTF. The CDR3 DNA reads TGTGCCAGCAGCCTCAGAGGAGGGGTGGGCTATGGCTACACCTTC. Full variable domain (missing parts from reference TRBV3-1 and TRBJ1-2): DTAVSQTPKYLVTQMGNDKSIKCEQNLGHDTMYWYKQDSKKFLKIMFSYNNKELIINETVPNRFSPKSPDKAHLNLHINSLELGDSAVYFCASSLRGGVGYGYTFGSGTRLTVV.

This chain joins TRBV28 and TRBJ2-7; tentatively, D is TRBD1 or TRBD2 (5 bases each). The CDR3 is made up of 17 amino acids. V was pared by 6 bases and J by 0 bases, with 21 bases between. CDR1 is MDHEN and CDR2 is SYDVKM in the germline V gene. CDR3 bases: TGTGCCAGCAGCTATTCCCTCGGGACCCAATACTCCTACGAGCAGTACTTC. As protein: CASSYSLGTQYSYEQYF.

In this sample, this clonotype turned up many times. This rearrangement joins TRBV10-3 to TRBJ2-3, with a possible D match to TRBD1 (5 bases). Germline V gene lookup returns CDR1 ENHRY and CDR2 SYGVKD. Trimming removed 10 bases at V and 6 bases at J, with 17 bases between. The CDR3 is made up of 13 amino acids. CDR3 DNA: TGTGCCACCAGACAGTCCCCCGGGGATACGCAGTATTTT. Translated, it gives CATRQSPGDTQYF.

This clonotype appeared a few times. V and J are TRBV18 and TRBJ1-1, with D unclear. This CDR3 has 16 amino acids. V shed 2 bases and J shed 0 bases, with 13 bases lying between them. CDR1 KGHSH and CDR2 LQKENI come from the germline V gene. In DNA form, the CDR3 reads TGTGCCAGCTCACCAAGGAGTGCCCGGATGAACACTGAAGCTTTCTTT. Its protein is CASSPRSARMNTEAFF.

The V call is TRBV5-1, the J call TRBJ1-1; a possible D gene is TRBD1 (5 bases). Per germline, CDR1 SGHRS and CDR2 YFSETQ. The CDR3 runs 16 residues. Trimming left V 0 bases short and J 4 bases short, with 16 bases between. The CDR3 spells CASSLGVGGSGTEAFF. The DNA of the CDR3 is TGCGCCAGCAGCTTGGGGGTCGGGGGATCGGGCACTGAAGCTTTCTTT. Based on the CDR3 plus reference TRBV5-1 and TRBJ1-1, the full variable domain is KAGVTQTPRYLIKTRGQQVTLSCSPISGHRSVSWYQQTPGQGLQFLFEYFSETQRNKGNFPGRFSGRQFSNSRSEMNVSTLELGDSALYLCASSLGVGGSGTEAFFGQGTRLTVV.

This clonotype was detected many times. The chain is built from TRBV9 and TRBJ2-7; a possible D gene is TRBD2 (5 bases). The CDR3 has 13 amino acids. Between the trimmed V and J ends, which lost 10 bases and 3 bases, there was a span of 17 bases. Germline V gene data show CDR1 as SGDLS and CDR2 as YYNGEE. The CDR3 here is CAPHGRWGYEQYF. As DNA, the CDR3 is TGTGCCCCACATGGGAGATGGGGCTACGAGCAGTACTTC.

The rearrangement links TRBV4-3 to TRBJ1-2; D not resolved. This CDR3 is built from 13 residues. V lost 1 base and J 3 bases, leaving 6 bases between the germline ends. Germline CDR1 and CDR2: LGHNA and YSLEER. For the CDR3, the DNA is TGCGCCAGCAGCCAAGCCGGACACTATGGCTACACCTTC. Encoded protein: CASSQAGHYGYTF.

The genes are TRBV12-5 and TRBJ1-6; D is ambiguous. Looked up from germline, CDR1 is LGHNT and CDR2 is FRNRAP. Trimming shortened V by 3 bases and J by 11 bases, and 5 bases separated the two germline ends. The CDR3 is made up of 11 amino acids. Written as DNA, the CDR3 is TGTGCTAGTGGTTTATCTGCACCCCTCCACTTT. Translating gives CASGLSAPLHF.

This clonotype came up a few times. The chain combines TRBV18 with TRBJ1-6; TRBD1 matches at 7 bases. CDR3 size: 14 residues. The J segment lost 5 bases and the V segment lost 2 bases, leaving 0 bases of the junction unmatched. Per germline, CDR1 KGHSH and CDR2 LQKENI. The CDR3 region has the DNA TGTGCCAGCTCACCAGGACAGGATAATTCACCCCTCCACTTT. This translates into CASSPGQDNSPLHF.

Concerning this clonotype itself: This may be a read error, as it is one base from a much larger clone. The chain combines TRBV27 with TRBJ2-5; D possibly corresponds to TRBD2 (6 bases). Trimming removed 6 bases at V and 1 base at J, with 12 bases between. The germline V gene encodes CDR1 MNHEY and CDR2 SMNVEV (reference sequence). The CDR3 sequence is 14 residues long. The CDR3 sequence: CASRLFSGQETQYF. DNA of the CDR3: TGTGCCAGCAGGTTGTTTAGCGGCCAAGAGACCCAGTACTTC.

A few counts support this clonotype. The V and J genes are TRBV4-3 and TRBJ1-2; 9 nucleotides line up with TRBD1. V was clipped by 0 bases and J by 5 bases; unmatched bases: 7. CDR1 is LGHNA, CDR2 YSLEER, per germline. The CDR3 runs 16 residues. CDR3 residues: CASSQDAQGTGYGYTF. CDR3 nucleotide sequence: TGCGCCAGCAGCCAAGATGCCCAGGGGACAGGGTATGGCTACACCTTC.

The chain links TRBV6-5 to TRBJ1-6; D is undetermined. V was clipped by 4 bases and J by 10 bases, with 17 bases between them. This CDR3 has 15 residues. Germline CDR1 reads MNHEY; CDR2 reads SVGAGI. CDR3 region: CASSSSRGGRSPLHF. CDR3 bases: TGTGCCAGCAGTTCGTCCCGGGGTGGGCGATCACCCCTCCACTTT.

The chain couples TRBV4-1 to TRBJ2-3; D possibly corresponds to TRBD1 (7 bases). V gave up 0 bases and J gave up 2 bases, with 21 bases separating them. This CDR3 is 19 amino acids long. Per germline, CDR1 MGHRA and CDR2 YSYEKL. In nucleotides, the CDR3 is TGCGCCAGCAGCCAAGAGACACGGGGGTCAGGGGGACACACAGATACGCAGTATTTT. Protein: CASSQETRGSGGHTDTQYF.

This clonotype was recorded a few times. This clone may be a read error of a much larger clone one base away. The chain employs TRBV6-4 and TRBJ2-6; a possible D gene is TRBD1 (5 bases). This CDR3 contains 16 residues. Germline-derived CDR1 and CDR2 are MRHNA and SNTAGT. The CDR3, as DNA: TGTGCCAGCAGTGACTCGTCAAGCTCTGGGGCCAGCGTCCTGACTTTC. This codes for CASSDSSSSGASVLTF.

This clonotype appeared many times. The chain is built from TRBV20-1 and TRBJ2-7, with D possibly called TRBD1 or TRBD2 (5 bases each). V gave up 6 bases and J gave up 5 bases, with 20 bases separating them. The CDR3 contains 14 residues. From germline, CDR1 is DFQATT and CDR2 SNEGSKA (reference sequence). The CDR3 nucleotides are TGCAGTGCCCCCGAGGGGTTGAATGTGAACGAGCAGTACTTC. The encoded protein is CSAPEGLNVNEQYF.

This clonotype was observed many times. This chain connects TRBV4-1 to TRBJ2-7; 9 bases are a match to TRBD2. Unmatched junction bases numbered 7, after V lost 1 base and J lost 0 bases. The germline CDR1 and CDR2 sequences are MGHRA and YSYEKL. The CDR3 is 17 residues long. CDR3 amino acids: CASSQALLAGSSYEQYF. CDR3 DNA: TGCGCCAGCAGCCAAGCCCTCCTAGCGGGGAGCTCCTACGAGCAGTACTTC.

The chain carries TRBV7-9 and TRBJ2-4; possibly TRBD2 for D (6 bases). Near its end, the DNA agrees better with TRBJ2-5, so the J call may be wrong. Germline V gives CDR1 SEHNR, CDR2 FQNEAQ (reference sequence). The CDR3 is 16 amino acids. The CDR3 DNA sequence: TGTGCCAGCAGCTTCTCCCGACTAGTGGGGAAGGAGACCCAGTACTTC. Translated, it gives CASSFSRLVGKETQYF.